The present T cell receptor beta chain was sequenced within a study of CD8 T cells in ankylosing spondylitis (dated 2017 in TCRdb). With respect to the entire study: The study set out to find disease-linked TCR variants by profiling T cell receptor beta repertoires in ankylosing spondylitis patients and healthy donors. The full study cohort comprised about 23 ankylosing spondylitis patients and over 95 healthy donors. Peripheral blood was sampled, and synovial fluid was additionally collected from ankylosing spondylitis patients.

Of note for this clonotype: Its cognate antigen has yet to be identified. No base qualities exist here, and no much larger clone lies one base off it.

Overall study results and their limits: Blood from ankylosing spondylitis patients appeared to be characterized by a TCR beta motif composed of several highly homologous amino acid variants. Some motif variants were previously reported in synovial fluid and blood of reactive arthritis patients, suggesting common disease-initiation mechanisms. The disease-linked clones had a CD8+ phenotype and were found at relatively low frequencies in peripheral blood. According to the report, matched synovial fluid samples from ankylosing spondylitis patients were significantly enriched for the disease-linked clones.

Trimming costs V 4 bases and J 3 bases, and their ends lie 12 bases apart. Measured from the cysteine to the phenylalanine, the CDR3 is 14 residues long. Only the CDR3 part of the read is kept: 42 bases, read in frame from the first base. Based on the germline V gene, the CDR1 and CDR2 sequences are MGHRA and YSYEKL. Data came from an Illumina HiSeq 2500. Quantitative 5'-RACE with molecular barcodes was used to prepare TCR beta libraries. Under the source paper's analysis protocol: Disease-linked TCR variants were identified with a new computational method built on a probabilistic model of VDJ rearrangement. TCRdb itself trimmed the public reads at Q25 with fastp, ran MiXCR and retained productive beta chains. For every CDR3 protein sequence, its rows merge into one entry that carries the most common genes and DNA. TCRdb's processing, not the authors', yielded these V and J calls. Recorded for this sample are approximately 340,000 distinct CDR3 sequences; roughly 15% of them occurred a single time. Around 0.99% of the sample rests with the top ten.

This chain is built from TRBV4-1 and TRBJ1-1; too little of a D gene remains to name it. The receptor comes from a male donor with ankylosing spondylitis or in good health (not recorded which). The sample taken for sequencing was blood, either unsorted or a sorted T cell fraction (not recorded which). At the DNA level, the sequence is TGCGCCAGCAGCCGACCCCTTGGGGACACTGAAGCTTTCTTT. It encodes CASSRPLGDTEAFF.